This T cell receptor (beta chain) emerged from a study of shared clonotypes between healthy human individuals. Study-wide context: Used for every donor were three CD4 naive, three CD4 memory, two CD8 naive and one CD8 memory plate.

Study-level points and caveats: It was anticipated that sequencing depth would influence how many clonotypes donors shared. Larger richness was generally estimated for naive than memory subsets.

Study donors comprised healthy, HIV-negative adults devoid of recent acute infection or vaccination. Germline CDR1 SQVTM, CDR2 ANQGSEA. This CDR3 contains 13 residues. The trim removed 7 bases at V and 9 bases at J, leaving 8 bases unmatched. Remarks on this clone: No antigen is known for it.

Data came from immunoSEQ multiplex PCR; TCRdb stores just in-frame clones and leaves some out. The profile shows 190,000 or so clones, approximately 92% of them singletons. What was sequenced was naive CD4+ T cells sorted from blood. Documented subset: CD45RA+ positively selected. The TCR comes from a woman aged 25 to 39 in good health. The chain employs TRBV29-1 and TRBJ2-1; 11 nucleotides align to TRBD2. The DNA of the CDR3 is TGCAGCGCAAGACTAGCGGGATTGGGTGAGCAGTTCTTC. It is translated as CSARLAGLGEQFF.